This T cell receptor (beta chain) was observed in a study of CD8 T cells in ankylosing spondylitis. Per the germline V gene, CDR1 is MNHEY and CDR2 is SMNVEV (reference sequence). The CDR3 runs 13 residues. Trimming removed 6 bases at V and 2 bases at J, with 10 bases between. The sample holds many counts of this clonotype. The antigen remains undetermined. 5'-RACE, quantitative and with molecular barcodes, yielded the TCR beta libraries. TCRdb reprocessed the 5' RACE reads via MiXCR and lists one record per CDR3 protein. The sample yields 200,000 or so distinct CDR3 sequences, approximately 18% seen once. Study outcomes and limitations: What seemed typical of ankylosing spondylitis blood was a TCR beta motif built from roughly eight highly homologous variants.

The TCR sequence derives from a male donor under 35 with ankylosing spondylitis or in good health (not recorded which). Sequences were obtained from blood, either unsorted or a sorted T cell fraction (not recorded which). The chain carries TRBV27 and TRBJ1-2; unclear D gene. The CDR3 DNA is TGTGCCAGCAGACTGACGGACAACTATGGCTACACCTTC. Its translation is CASRLTDNYGYTF.